The entry that follows covers one TCR beta chain sequence. Its antigen is still unknown. The data originate from a study of beta chain features in type 1 diabetes. General observations from the study: The question of HLA type influencing TCRB rearrangement was one that remained unresolved here.

cDNA synthesis used the whole RNA isolate, giving expressed TCRB sequences. TCRdb's copy holds only in-frame clones and misses some; the assay was immunoSEQ multiplex PCR. The data show 150,000 or so clones, approximately 9.2% seen once. The CDR3 totals 16 residues. Germline V CDR1 and CDR2: KGHSH, LQKENI. J gave up 6 bases and V 1 base, and 7 bases lay outside the gene matches. This TCR was recovered from a man in his late teens or twenties in good health. This chain joins TRBV18 and TRBJ2-3; 10 bases map to TRBD2. The material sequenced was central memory CD4+ T cells from blood. CDR3: CASSPRSGGARDTQYF. The CDR3 DNA reads as TGTGCCAGCTCACCACGGAGCGGGGGGGCCCGGGATACGCAGTATTTT. Using reference TRBV18 and TRBJ2-3 for the parts outside the CDR3, the full variable domain is NAGVMQNPRHLVRRRGQEARLRCSPMKGHSHVYWYRQLPEEGLKFMVYLQKENIIDESGMPKERFSAEFPKEGPSILRIQQVVRGDSAAYFCASSPRSGGARDTQYFGPGTRLTVL.